The present entry profiles one TCR beta chain with its context. This clonotype occurred many times. Its target antigen remains unknown. No base quality values were provided; no much bigger clone lies one nucleotide off. This entry belongs to a study of T cell repertoires in cytomegalovirus infection (dated by TCRdb to between 2019 and 2020). For the study in its entirety: Because public TCR beta signatures pointed to carriage of CMV infection together with the matching HLA type, the HLA type of each donor mattered for the analysis. General study outcomes and caveats: In both this cohort and an independent roughly 330-donor cohort, the cumulative frequency of public TCR beta family members distinguished carriers of CMV infection plus the relevant HLA type. The ex vivo response was dominated by HLA-C-restricted CMV-specific TCR beta clonotypes, which also provided the single most frequent clonotype in two of eight donors.

The sample was run on an Illumina HiSeq 1500. Through fastp at Q25 and MiXCR, TCRdb rebuilt clones from the public reads, retaining in-frame beta chains. Identical CDR3 protein sequences are pooled into one entry, listed with their most common genes and DNA. The sample has 200,000 to 300,000 distinct CDR3 sequences on record, 9% to 15% of them singletons. The top ten clones comprise under 2% of the sample. According to the germline V gene, CDR1 reads SGHTA and CDR2 reads FQGNSA. Its CDR3 holds 13 amino acids, cysteine through phenylalanine. The entry retains the CDR3 DNA only, 39 bases that are in frame from base 1. The junction carries 16 bases between V and J, which are trimmed by 4 bases and 9 bases respectively.

This TCR came from a human donor in good health (CMV status not recorded). Some clones in this sample may be carry-over from other donors' samples. The sample consisted of PBMCs. Rearrangement joined TRBV7-2 to TRBJ2-7, and possibly TRBD2, on 5 matching bases. The CDR3 has the sequence CASSSGPRTWQYF. The nucleotide sequence is given as TGTGCCAGCAGCTCTGGCCCGCGGACTTGGCAGTACTTC.